This TCR beta chain originates from a study of blood T cell repertoires in COVID-19. V was clipped by 6 bases and J by 4 bases, with 9 bases between them. CDR3 length equals 13 residues. Here immunoSEQ multiplex PCR was the method, and the copy in TCRdb shows in-frame clones only, minus some. The sample holds 150,000 or so clones, roughly 84% seen once. This clone was seen more than once but under ten times. The rearrangement uses TRBV12-3 or TRBV12-4 and TRBJ2-2, with TRBD2 as a possible D gene (5 bases). This sequence was found in a man in his fifties who had recovered from COVID-19. The source material was PBMCs or T cells enriched from blood (not recorded which). The CDR3 DNA follows: TGTGCCAGCAGACTAGGTACCACCGGGGAGCTGTTTTTT. Translated: CASRLGTTGELFF.